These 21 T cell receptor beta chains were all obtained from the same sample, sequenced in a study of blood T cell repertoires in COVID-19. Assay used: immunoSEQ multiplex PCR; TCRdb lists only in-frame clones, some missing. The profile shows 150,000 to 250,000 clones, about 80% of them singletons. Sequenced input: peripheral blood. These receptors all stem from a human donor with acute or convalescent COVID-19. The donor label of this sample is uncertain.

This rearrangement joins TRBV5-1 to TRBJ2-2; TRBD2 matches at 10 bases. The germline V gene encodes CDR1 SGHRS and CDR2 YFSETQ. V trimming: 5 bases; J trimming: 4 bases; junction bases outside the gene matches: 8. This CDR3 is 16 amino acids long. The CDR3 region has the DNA TGCGCCAGCAGAGAGCGGGAGGGCCCCAGCACCGGGGAGCTGTTTTTT. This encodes CASREREGPSTGELFF.

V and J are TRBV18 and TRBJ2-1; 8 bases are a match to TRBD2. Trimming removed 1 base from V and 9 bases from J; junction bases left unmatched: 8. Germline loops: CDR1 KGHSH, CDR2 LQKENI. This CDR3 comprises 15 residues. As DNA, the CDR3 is TGTGCCAGCTCACCACGGTCAGGGAGCGGGAGTGAGCAGTTCTTC. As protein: CASSPRSGSGSEQFF.

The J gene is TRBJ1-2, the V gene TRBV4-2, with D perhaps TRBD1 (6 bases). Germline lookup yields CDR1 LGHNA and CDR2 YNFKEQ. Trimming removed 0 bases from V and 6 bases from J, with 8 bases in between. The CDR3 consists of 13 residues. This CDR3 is CASSQEGANGYTF. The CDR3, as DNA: TGTGCCAGCAGCCAAGAGGGGGCCAATGGCTACACCTTC.

The DNA of the CDR3 is TGTGCCAGCACCAGGACAGGGACTTCCTACGAGCAGTACTTC. Amino acids: CASTRTGTSYEQYF. J is TRBJ2-7 and V is TRBV2, with 8 bases fitting TRBD1. V shed 7 bases, J shed 1 base, and the junction held 6 bases outside the gene matches. The CDR3 consists of 14 residues. CDR1 and CDR2 from the germline V gene are SNHLY and FYNNEI.

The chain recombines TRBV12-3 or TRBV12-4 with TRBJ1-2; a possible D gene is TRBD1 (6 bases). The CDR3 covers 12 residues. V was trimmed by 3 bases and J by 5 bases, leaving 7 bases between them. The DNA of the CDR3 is TGTGCCAGCAGTTTCAGGGGTTATGGCTACACCTTC. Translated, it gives CASSFRGYGYTF.

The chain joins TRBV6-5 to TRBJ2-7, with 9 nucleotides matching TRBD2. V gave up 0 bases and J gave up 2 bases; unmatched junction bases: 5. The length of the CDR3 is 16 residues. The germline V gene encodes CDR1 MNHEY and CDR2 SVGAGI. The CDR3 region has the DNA TGTGCCAGCAGTTACTCGGCAGCGGGAGGCGCCTACGAGCAGTACTTC. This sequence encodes CASSYSAAGGAYEQYF.

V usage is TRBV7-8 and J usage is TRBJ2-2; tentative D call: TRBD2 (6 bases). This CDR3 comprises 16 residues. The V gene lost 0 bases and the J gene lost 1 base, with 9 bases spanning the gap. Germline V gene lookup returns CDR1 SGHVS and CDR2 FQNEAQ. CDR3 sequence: CASSLAAGRNTGELFF. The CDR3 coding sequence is TGTGCCAGCAGCTTAGCGGCGGGGAGGAACACCGGGGAGCTGTTTTTT.

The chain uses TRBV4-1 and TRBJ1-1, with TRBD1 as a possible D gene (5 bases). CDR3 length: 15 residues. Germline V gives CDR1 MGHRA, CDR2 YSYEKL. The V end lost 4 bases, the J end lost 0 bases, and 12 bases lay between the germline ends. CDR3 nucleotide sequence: TGCGCCAGCAGCCCCCGGGACTCCCTGAACACTGAAGCTTTCTTT. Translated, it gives CASSPRDSLNTEAFF.

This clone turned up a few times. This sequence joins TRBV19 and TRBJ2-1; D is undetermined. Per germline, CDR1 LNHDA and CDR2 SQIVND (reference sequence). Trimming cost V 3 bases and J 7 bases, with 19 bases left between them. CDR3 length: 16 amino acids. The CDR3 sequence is CASSMTSLPIRNEQFF. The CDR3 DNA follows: TGTGCCAGTAGTATGACTTCCCTACCCATCCGGAATGAGCAGTTCTTC. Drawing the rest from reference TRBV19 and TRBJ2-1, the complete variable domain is DGGITQSPKYLFRKEGQNVTLSCEQNLNHDAMYWYRQDPGQGLRLIYYSQIVNDFQKGDIAEGYSVSREKKESFPLTVTSAQKNPTAFYLCASSMTSLPIRNEQFFGPGTRLTVL.

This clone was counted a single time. CDR3 protein: CASSLGPDRVTEAFF. The CDR3 DNA reads as TGTGCCAGCAGCTTAGGGCCCGACAGGGTGACTGAAGCTTTCTTT. The chain employs TRBV7-2 and TRBJ1-1; 7 bases are a match to TRBD1. Germline-derived CDR1 and CDR2 are SGHTA and FQGNSA. This CDR3 region has 15 residues. The V and J ends lost 1 base and 5 bases, in that order; junction bases with no gene match: 7.

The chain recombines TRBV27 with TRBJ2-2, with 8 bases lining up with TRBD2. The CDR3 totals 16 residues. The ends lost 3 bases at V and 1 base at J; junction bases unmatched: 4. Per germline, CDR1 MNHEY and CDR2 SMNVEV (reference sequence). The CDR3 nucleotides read TGTGCCAGCAGTTTCAGCGGGAGCGTGAACACCGGGGAGCTGTTTTTT. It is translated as CASSFSGSVNTGELFF.

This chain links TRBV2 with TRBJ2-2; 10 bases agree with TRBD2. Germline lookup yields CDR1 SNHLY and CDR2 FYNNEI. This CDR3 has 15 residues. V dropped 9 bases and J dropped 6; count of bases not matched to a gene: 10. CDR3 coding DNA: TGTGCCAGTTGGGCGGCGCTAGCGGGAGCCGGGGAGCTGTTTTTT. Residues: CASWAALAGAGELFF.

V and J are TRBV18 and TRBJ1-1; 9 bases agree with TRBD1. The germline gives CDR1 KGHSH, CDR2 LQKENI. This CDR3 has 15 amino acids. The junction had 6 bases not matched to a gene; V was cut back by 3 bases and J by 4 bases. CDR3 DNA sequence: TGTGCCAGCTCACCTTTAGGACAGGGGCTCACTGAAGCTTTCTTT. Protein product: CASSPLGQGLTEAFF.

In nucleotides, the CDR3 is TGTGCCAGCAGCGTAGGAGGCGGGAGGGCCCCCGGGGAGCTGTTTTTT. Protein: CASSVGGGRAPGELFF. The chain recombines TRBV9 with TRBJ2-2, with 9 bases identical to TRBD2. The CDR3 is 16 residues long. Germline trimming cut 0 bases from V and 6 bases from J; bases unmatched to any gene: 6. Germline V gene lookup returns CDR1 SGDLS and CDR2 YYNGEE.

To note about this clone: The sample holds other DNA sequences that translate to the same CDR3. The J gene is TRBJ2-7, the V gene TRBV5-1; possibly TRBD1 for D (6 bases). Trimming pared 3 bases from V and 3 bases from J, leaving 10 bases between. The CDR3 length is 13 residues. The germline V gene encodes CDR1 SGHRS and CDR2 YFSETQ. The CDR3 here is CASSSTGNYEQYF. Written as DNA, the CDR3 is TGCGCCAGCAGCTCCACAGGGAACTACGAGCAGTACTTC.

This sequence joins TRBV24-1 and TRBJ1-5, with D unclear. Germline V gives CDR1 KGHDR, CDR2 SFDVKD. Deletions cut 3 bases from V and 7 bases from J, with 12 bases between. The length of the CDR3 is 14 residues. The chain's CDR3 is CATSDGSTHQPQHF. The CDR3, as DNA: TGTGCCACCAGTGATGGATCGACACACCAGCCCCAGCATTTT.

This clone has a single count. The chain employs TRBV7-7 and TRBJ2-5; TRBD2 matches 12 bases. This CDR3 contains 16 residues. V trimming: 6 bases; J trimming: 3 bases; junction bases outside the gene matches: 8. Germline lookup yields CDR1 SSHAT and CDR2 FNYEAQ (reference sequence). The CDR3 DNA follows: TGTGCCAGCAGTCCAGGACTAGCGGGATTTGAAGAGACCCAGTACTTC. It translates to CASSPGLAGFEETQYF.

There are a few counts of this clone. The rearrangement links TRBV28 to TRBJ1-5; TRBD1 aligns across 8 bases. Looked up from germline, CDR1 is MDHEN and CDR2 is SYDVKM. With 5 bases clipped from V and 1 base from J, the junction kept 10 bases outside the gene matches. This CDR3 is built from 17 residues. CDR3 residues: CASSGGQATFSNQPQHF. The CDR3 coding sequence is TGTGCCAGCAGTGGGGGACAGGCGACCTTCAGCAATCAGCCCCAGCATTTT.

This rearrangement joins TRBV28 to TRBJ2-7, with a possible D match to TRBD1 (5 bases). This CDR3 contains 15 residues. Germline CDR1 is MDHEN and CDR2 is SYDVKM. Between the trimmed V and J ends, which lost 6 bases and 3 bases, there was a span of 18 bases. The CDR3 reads CASRPTGPVGYEQYF. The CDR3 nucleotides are TGTGCCAGCAGACCTACAGGACCTGTTGGCTACGAGCAGTACTTC. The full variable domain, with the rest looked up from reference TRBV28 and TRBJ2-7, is DVKVTQSSRYLVKRTGEKVFLECVQDMDHENMFWYRQDPGLGLRLIYFSYDVKMKEKGDIPEGYSVSREKKERFSLILESASTNQTSMYLCASRPTGPVGYEQYFGPGTRLTVT.

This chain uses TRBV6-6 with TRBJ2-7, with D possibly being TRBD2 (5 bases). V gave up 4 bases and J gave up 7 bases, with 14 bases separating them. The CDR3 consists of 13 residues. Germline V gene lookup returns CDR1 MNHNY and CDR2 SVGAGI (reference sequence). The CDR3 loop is CASSLGPKREQYF. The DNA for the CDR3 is TGTGCCAGCAGTTTAGGACCGAAGCGGGAGCAGTACTTC.

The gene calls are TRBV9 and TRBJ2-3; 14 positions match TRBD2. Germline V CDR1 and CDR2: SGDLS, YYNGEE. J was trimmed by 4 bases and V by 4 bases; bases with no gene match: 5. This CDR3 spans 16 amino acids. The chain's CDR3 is CASSTGLAGVADTQYF. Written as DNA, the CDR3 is TGTGCCAGCAGCACGGGACTAGCGGGAGTTGCAGATACGCAGTATTTT.